This T cell receptor beta chain stems from a study of response to subunit inactivated influenza vaccine. Study results and caveats: A suggestion made by the authors is that each seasonal influenza vaccination recruits few new T cells.

TCRdb called the RT-PCR reads again in MiXCR, with one record for every CDR3 protein. Here the sample spans under 800,000 distinct CDR3 sequences, around 14% being singletons. The V and J ends lost 2 bases and 3 bases respectively, with 2 bases between them. Germline CDR1 and CDR2: ENHRY and SYGVKD. This CDR3 comprises 12 residues. This clonotype was seen only a few times. Its antigen is still unknown. This receptor was identified in a man in his fifties who received an inactivated influenza vaccine. The chain uses TRBV10-3 and TRBJ2-1; D call uncertain. The sequenced sample was PBMCs from blood, obtained around two weeks before vaccination. The CDR3 DNA follows: TGTGCCATCAGTGAGATCTACAATGAGCAGTTCTTC. Its translation is CAISEIYNEQFF.